This TCR beta chain was captured in a study of T cells after yellow fever vaccination. Findings and caveats of the study: CD4 and CD8 compartments shared a small share of clonotypes.

They built TCR cDNA with 5'RACE template switching, a step that put in a universal primer site and UMIs. TCRdb analysed the 5' RACE reads with MiXCR anew, one entry per CDR3 protein. The data hold over 300,000 distinct CDR3 sequences, with over 3.5% observed a single time. Concerning this clonotype itself: Its matching antigen is unknown.

The V end was cut by 10 bases, the J end by 0 bases, with 15 bases between. The CDR3 is 15 residues long. CDR1 and CDR2 (germline): LNHDA, SQIVND (reference sequence). The source is a man younger than 35 who received the YFV17D yellow fever vaccine. This sample comprised PBMCs, obtained 5 days after the yellow fever booster vaccination. This chain links TRBV19 with TRBJ2-2, with a possible D match to TRBD2 (6 bases). CDR3 in amino acids: CATSVAGTNTGELFF. The DNA for the CDR3 is TGTGCCACCTCGGTGGCGGGGACGAACACCGGGGAGCTGTTTTTT. Supplemented by reference TRBV19 and TRBJ2-2, the full variable domain reads DGGITQSPKYLFRKEGQNVTLSCEQNLNHDAMYWYRQDPGQGLRLIYYSQIVNDFQKGDIAEGYSVSREKKESFPLTVTSAQKNPTAFYLCATSVAGTNTGELFFGEGSRLTVL.